Shown below are 8 T cell receptor beta chains from a single sample sequenced in a study of glioma-infiltrating T cells after dendritic cell vaccination (dated by TCRdb to the mid-2010s). The time point label, as the study defines it: after dendritic cell vaccination, including at tumor progression/relapse. Library generation was performed with the immunoSEQ multiplex PCR assay. TCRdb limited this immuneACCESS table to in-frame rearrangements with V and J called. A share of clones is missing; checked studies link under half to unresolved V genes, and the rest is unexplained. This sample holds 9,500 to 13,000 clones; around 84% were observed only once. In total, the top ten clones hold about 38% of the sample. This material consisted of blood, taken after dendritic cell vaccination. The receptors originated from a human donor with glioblastoma.

This clone was detected a few times. This rearrangement joins TRBV5-1 to TRBJ2-1; 8 bases are a match to TRBD1. Trimming removed 0 bases from V and 8 bases from J; junction bases left unmatched: 7. The CDR3 is 15 amino acids. Germline CDR1 and CDR2: SGHRS and YFSETQ. CDR3 nucleotides: TGCGCCAGCAGCTTGGAAGGGACAGGAGGGGATGAGCAGTTCTTC. Amino acids: CASSLEGTGGDEQFF.

This clone was seen a single time. The V and J genes are TRBV28 and TRBJ2-3, with no clear D. From germline, CDR1 is MDHEN and CDR2 SYDVKM. The CDR3 covers 15 residues. The V end lost 6 bases, the J end lost 0 bases, and 13 bases lay between the germline ends. CDR3 amino acids: CASSPLTLSTDTQYF. CDR3 sequence (DNA): TGTGCCAGCAGCCCCTTGACACTCAGCACAGATACGCAGTATTTT. Together with reference TRBV28 and TRBJ2-3, the CDR3 gives the full variable domain: DVKVTQSSRYLVKRTGEKVFLECVQDMDHENMFWYRQDPGLGLRLIYFSYDVKMKEKGDIPEGYSVSREKKERFSLILESASTNQTSMYLCASSPLTLSTDTQYFGPGTRLTVL.

CDR3 DNA sequence: TGCGCCAGCAGCCCCCTAATTGAGCATTTT. Encoded protein: CASSPLIEHF. This chain joins TRBV4-1 and TRBJ1-5; no reliable D call. From germline, CDR1 is MGHRA and CDR2 YSYEKL. V was cut by 4 bases and J by 14 bases, with 9 bases left in between. This CDR3 contains 10 residues.

The gene calls are TRBV30 and TRBJ1-2; D is perhaps TRBD1 (5 bases). Trimming pared 3 bases from V and 7 bases from J, leaving 12 bases between. This CDR3 contains 12 residues. The germline CDR1 and CDR2 sequences are GTSNPN and SVGIG (reference sequence). This CDR3 is CAWRKGGAGYTF. CDR3 nucleotides: TGTGCCTGGAGAAAAGGAGGGGCTGGCTACACCTTC.

The V and J genes are TRBV10-1 and TRBJ2-1, with 10 bases aligning to TRBD1. Germline V gene sequence: CDR1 WNHNN, CDR2 SYGVQD (reference sequence). V trimming: 4 bases; J trimming: 5 bases; junction bases outside the gene matches: 5. The CDR3 runs to 15 residues. CDR3 DNA sequence: TGCGCCAGCAGTGGGGGGACAGGGGCTAACAATGAGCAGTTCTTC. Translation: CASSGGTGANNEQFF.

This clone was seen once. The rearrangement links TRBV30 to TRBJ1-1, with 8 bases that match TRBD1. Germline-derived CDR1 and CDR2 are GTSNPN and SVGIG (reference sequence). The CDR3 totals 12 residues. V dropped 4 bases and J dropped 9; count of bases not matched to a gene: 7. The CDR3 DNA follows: TGTGCCTGGATTTTAACAGGGGGAAAAGCTTTCTTT. Amino acids: CAWILTGGKAFF.

The J gene is TRBJ2-2, the V gene TRBV4-3; the D gene is possibly TRBD2 (6 bases). Trimming took off 1 base at V and 0 bases at J, with 9 bases between the two ends. The CDR3 loop spans 16 amino acids. Germline assignment: CDR1 LGHNA and CDR2 YSLEER. The CDR3 loop is CASSQGRGANTGELFF. The CDR3 DNA follows: TGCGCCAGCAGCCAAGGGCGGGGAGCGAACACCGGGGAGCTGTTTTTT.

This clone was picked up a small number of times. This chain links TRBV27 with TRBJ1-6, with TRBD1 matching 8 bases. With 5 bases clipped from V and 7 bases from J, the junction kept 7 bases outside the gene matches. Germline CDR1 and CDR2: MNHEY and SMNVEV (reference sequence). There are 15 residues in the CDR3. CDR3 amino acids: CASSPRDRPNSPLHF. The DNA for the CDR3 is TGTGCCAGCAGTCCCCGGGACAGGCCGAATTCACCCCTCCACTTT.